This passage covers 22 T cell receptor beta chains from one sample sequenced in a study of technical replicates of blood from a few donors. The repertoire was sequenced with immunoSEQ multiplex PCR; TCRdb's copy has only in-frame clones and lacks some. Among 80,000 to 95,000 clones, 95% to 97% were seen once, and the ten largest hold about 0.3%. What was sequenced was T cells isolated from PBMCs. These receptors originate from a human donor in good health.

The rearrangement joins TRBV27 to TRBJ2-5; weak D call: TRBD2 (5 bases). The CDR3 totals 14 residues. Per germline, CDR1 MNHEY and CDR2 SMNVEV (reference sequence). The V end was cut by 0 bases, the J end by 7 bases, with 12 bases between. The CDR3 spells CASSLSSGSVTQYF. As DNA, the CDR3 is TGTGCCAGCAGTTTATCATCGGGGAGCGTGACCCAGTACTTC.

The chain combines TRBV10-3 with TRBJ2-5, with 7 bases fitting TRBD2. V gave up 2 bases and J gave up 2 bases; unmatched junction bases: 5. The CDR3 covers 15 residues. Germline lookup yields CDR1 ENHRY and CDR2 SYGVKD. The CDR3 sequence: CAISETSAPQETQYF. In DNA, the CDR3 is TGTGCCATCAGTGAGACTAGCGCGCCTCAAGAGACCCAGTACTTC.

The DNA for the CDR3 is TGTGCCTGGAGCAGGGCGGGAGGCGACGAGCAGTACTTC. It is translated as CAWSRAGGDEQYF. The gene calls are TRBV30 and TRBJ2-7; 8 bases fit TRBD2. CDR1 and CDR2 from the germline V gene are GTSNPN and SVGIG (reference sequence). V gave up 3 bases and J gave up 5 bases; unmatched junction bases: 6. The CDR3 spans 13 residues.

In its sample, this clone was seen once. The chain joins TRBV6-5 to TRBJ2-1, with 8 bases matching TRBD2. Germline CDR1 MNHEY, CDR2 SVGAGI. The CDR3 contains 16 residues. The V gene end was trimmed by 4 bases and the J gene end by 2 bases; junction bases not matched to a gene: 7. In DNA form, the CDR3 reads TGTGCCAGCAGTTCATTAGCGGGAAGCGCCTACAATGAGCAGTTCTTC. The encoded protein is CASSSLAGSAYNEQFF.

The chain links TRBV28 to TRBJ1-2; the D gene is possibly TRBD1 (5 bases). Looked up from germline, CDR1 is MDHEN and CDR2 is SYDVKM. The V end was cut by 5 bases, the J end by 2 bases, with 18 bases between. The CDR3 totals 16 residues. DNA for the CDR3: TGTGCCAGCAGTCACGGGCGGGGCAGGCGAAACTATGGCTACACCTTC. It encodes CASSHGRGRRNYGYTF.

This clone was counted a single time. The chain carries TRBV30 and TRBJ1-5; 11 bases agree with TRBD1. J gave up 7 bases and V 0 bases, and 17 bases lay outside the gene matches. Germline V gene sequence: CDR1 GTSNPN, CDR2 SVGIG (reference sequence). This CDR3 is built from 19 residues. For the CDR3, the DNA is TGTGCCTGGAGTGTACATCCGTGGACAGGGGGCAACCAACTCCAGCCCCAGCATTTT. This codes for CAWSVHPWTGGNQLQPQHF.

The chain combines TRBV2 with TRBJ2-2, with 8 bases matching TRBD2. V shed 7 bases, J shed 5 bases, and the junction held 21 bases outside the gene matches. Germline values: CDR1 SNHLY, CDR2 FYNNEI. This CDR3 region has 19 residues. The CDR3 sequence: CASIAPGLVSPRGTGELFF. The CDR3 DNA reads as TGTGCCAGCATTGCACCGGGACTAGTAAGCCCCAGGGGAACCGGGGAGCTGTTTTTT.

This clone was found once. The chain employs TRBV19 and TRBJ1-1; TRBD1 agrees at 7 bases. Trimming at V came to 7 bases and at J to 4 bases, leaving 6 bases not matched to a gene. CDR3 size: 13 residues. Germline CDR1 and CDR2: LNHDA and SQIVND (reference sequence). CDR3: CASTLTGTTEAFF. CDR3 DNA: TGTGCCAGTACCTTGACAGGGACCACTGAAGCTTTCTTT.

CDR3 sequence reads: CASSLKPMGSSNQPQHF. The CDR3 nucleotides read TGTGCCAGCAGTTTAAAGCCTATGGGGAGCAGCAATCAGCCCCAGCATTTT. The chain links TRBV27 to TRBJ1-5; D gene ambiguous. The CDR3 contains 17 residues. The germline V gene encodes CDR1 MNHEY and CDR2 SMNVEV (reference sequence). Trimming took 2 bases from V and 1 from J, leaving 15 bases between them.

The chain recombines TRBV25-1 with TRBJ2-2; D possibly corresponds to TRBD2 (6 bases). The CDR3 extends over 15 amino acids. V lost 5 bases, J lost 1 base, and 11 bases lay in between. Germline CDR1 reads MGHDK; CDR2 reads SYGVNS. Written as DNA, the CDR3 is TGTGCCAGCAGTTGGGAGGCGGTGAACACCGGGGAGCTGTTTTTT. Its protein product is CASSWEAVNTGELFF.

The chain carries TRBV7-2 and TRBJ2-4; 12 bases are shared with TRBD2. Germline V gene lookup returns CDR1 SGHTA and CDR2 FQGNSA. V lost 6 bases to trimming and J lost 0 bases; unmatched junction nucleotides: 6. The CDR3 is 17 residues long. The CDR3 is CASRGLAGVLAKNIQYF. In DNA, the CDR3 is TGTGCCAGCAGGGGACTAGCGGGTGTACTAGCCAAAAACATTCAGTACTTC.

The chain links TRBV6-1 to TRBJ2-4; possible D gene TRBD2, 6 bases. The CDR3 runs 14 residues. Trimming cost V 6 bases and J 5 bases, with 14 bases left between them. Germline CDR1 MNHNS, CDR2 SASEGT. The CDR3 DNA follows: TGTGCCAGCAGGGAGGGGTCGGTGGAAAACATTCAGTACTTC. Its translation: CASREGSVENIQYF.

The chain uses TRBV2 and TRBJ2-7; the match to TRBD2 covers 7 bases. CDR3 length equals 14 residues. V lost 6 bases and J lost 2; bases outside the gene matches: 7. Per the germline V gene, CDR1 is SNHLY and CDR2 is FYNNEI. CDR3 sequence: CASRMRDYTYEQYF. Here the CDR3 DNA reads TGTGCCAGCAGAATGCGGGACTATACCTACGAGCAGTACTTC. The complete variable domain, with remaining parts taken from reference TRBV2 and TRBJ2-7, reads EPEVTQTPSHQVTQMGQEVILRCVPISNHLYFYWYRQILGQKVEFLVSFYNNEISEKSEIFDDQFSVERPDGSNFTLKIRSTKLEDSAMYFCASRMRDYTYEQYFGPGTRLTVT.

The V call is TRBV28, the J call TRBJ1-2; D remains unclear. The CDR3 runs to 10 residues. The germline CDR1 and CDR2 sequences are MDHEN and SYDVKM. V lost 4 bases and J lost 7, with 4 bases in between. The CDR3: CASSSLGYTF. In DNA form, the CDR3 reads TGTGCCAGCAGTTCTCTTGGCTACACCTTC.

This clone was detected only a few times. This chain links TRBV5-4 with TRBJ1-1; D is unclear. The germline V gene encodes CDR1 SGHNT and CDR2 YYREEE (reference sequence). Trimming removed 1 base at V and 0 bases at J, with 7 bases between. This CDR3 comprises 14 residues. Here the CDR3 reads CASSLPLMNTEAFF. Written as DNA, the CDR3 is TGTGCCAGCAGCTTGCCTTTAATGAACACTGAAGCTTTCTTT.

The V and J genes are TRBV28 and TRBJ1-3, with D hard to call. V shed 1 base and J shed 0 bases, with 10 bases lying between them. Germline V lookup: CDR1 MDHEN, CDR2 SYDVKM. The CDR3 contains 16 residues. CDR3 DNA: TGTGCCAGCAGTTTATCCCAGGTTGCCTCTGGAAACACCATATATTTT. Its protein product is CASSLSQVASGNTIYF.

The chain couples TRBV28 to TRBJ2-7; 8 bases match TRBD1. Germline CDR1 reads MDHEN; CDR2 reads SYDVKM. Trimming at V came to 2 bases and at J to 4 bases, leaving 10 bases not matched to a gene. The CDR3 is 16 amino acids. Written as DNA, the CDR3 is TGTGCCAGCAGTTTAACAATTGGACAGGGAGCTTACGAGCAGTACTTC. Its translation is CASSLTIGQGAYEQYF.

J is TRBJ2-5 and V is TRBV5-6; 7 nucleotides match TRBD2. Unmatched junction bases numbered 6, after V lost 2 bases and J lost 5 bases. Germline V lookup: CDR1 SGHDT, CDR2 YYEEEE. This CDR3 has 14 amino acids. The CDR3 region is CASSLRAGTETQYF. The CDR3 region has the DNA TGTGCCAGCAGCTTAAGAGCGGGAACCGAGACCCAGTACTTC.

The V call is TRBV2, the J call TRBJ2-5; D not certain. CDR1 is SNHLY and CDR2 is FYNNEI in the germline V gene. V was pared by 4 bases and J by 9 bases, with 9 bases between. This CDR3 has 11 amino acids. The DNA of the CDR3 is TGTGCCAGCAGTGTAACCCCGGCCCAGTACTTC. It translates to CASSVTPAQYF.

This clone showed up just once. The chain is built from TRBV11-3 and TRBJ2-7, with D possibly TRBD1 on 5 matching bases. The V gene lost 3 bases and the J gene lost 2 bases, with 11 bases spanning the gap. There are 14 residues in the CDR3. Germline lookup yields CDR1 SGHNT and CDR2 YENEEA. DNA for the CDR3: TGTGCCAGCAGCTTGGCAAGGGGCACCTACGAGCAGTACTTC. As protein: CASSLARGTYEQYF. Combining the CDR3 with reference TRBV11-3 and TRBJ2-7 gives the whole variable domain EAGVVQSPRYKIIEKKQPVAFWCNPISGHNTLYWYLQNLGQGPELLIRYENEEAVDDSQLPKDRFSAERLKGVDSTLKIQPAELGDSAVYLCASSLARGTYEQYFGPGTRLTVT.

The rearrangement joins TRBV6-5 to TRBJ2-7, with 7 bases identical to TRBD1. This CDR3 is 14 amino acids long. V was clipped by 6 bases and J by 6 bases; unmatched bases: 11. Germline V gene lookup returns CDR1 MNHEY and CDR2 SVGAGI. The CDR3 nucleotides read TGTGCCAGCAGACAAGACAGGGTGGGGTTCGAGCAGTACTTC. Protein: CASRQDRVGFEQYF.

The genes are TRBV6-1 and TRBJ1-1; the D gene is possibly TRBD1 (5 bases). Deletions cut 7 bases from V and 9 bases from J, with 18 bases between. This CDR3 region has 13 residues. Germline CDR1 reads MNHNS; CDR2 reads SASEGT. CDR3 loop: CASIRETAHQAFF. The CDR3, as DNA: TGTGCCAGCATACGTGAGACAGCGCACCAAGCTTTCTTT.